This T cell receptor beta chain was recorded in a study of T cell responses to AZD1222 COVID-19 vaccine. Study-level background: Second-dose intervals near 4 or 12 weeks were combined.

The CDR3 length is 15 residues. Germline CDR1 is SGHTA and CDR2 is FQGNSA. The germline V and J ends were trimmed by 5 bases and 7 bases, with 20 bases remaining between them. As concerns this clone: Its antigen is not identified.

Points from the study as a whole: Repertoires in all cases were sampled only once the peak T cell response had passed.

Libraries were prepared by immunoSEQ multiplex PCR; TCRdb keeps only in-frame clonotypes and omits some of them. This repertoire shows more than 150,000 clones, 85% to 90% found once; its top ten account for around 6.4%. Specimen: peripheral blood, collected on day 0 of AZD1222 vaccination. The receptor's source is an adult in good health. The chain joins TRBV7-2 to TRBJ1-1; a possible D gene is TRBD1 (5 bases). CDR3: CASSPSWGPESEAFF. CDR3 DNA: TGTGCCAGCAGCCCCTCCTGGGGACCGGAAAGTGAAGCTTTCTTT.